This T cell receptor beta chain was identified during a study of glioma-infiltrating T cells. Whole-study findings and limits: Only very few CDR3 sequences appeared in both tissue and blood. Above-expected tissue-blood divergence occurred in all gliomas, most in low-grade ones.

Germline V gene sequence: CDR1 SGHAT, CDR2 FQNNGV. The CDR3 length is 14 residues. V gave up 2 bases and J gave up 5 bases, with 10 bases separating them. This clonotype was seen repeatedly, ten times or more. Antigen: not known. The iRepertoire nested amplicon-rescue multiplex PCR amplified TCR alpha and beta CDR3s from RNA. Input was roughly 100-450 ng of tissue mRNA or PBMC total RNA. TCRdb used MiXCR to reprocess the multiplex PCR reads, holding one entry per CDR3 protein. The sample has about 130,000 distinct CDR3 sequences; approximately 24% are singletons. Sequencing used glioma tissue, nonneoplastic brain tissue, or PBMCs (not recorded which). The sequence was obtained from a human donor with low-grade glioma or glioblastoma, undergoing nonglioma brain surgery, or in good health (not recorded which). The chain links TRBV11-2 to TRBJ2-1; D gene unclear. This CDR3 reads CASSLRHNNNEQFF. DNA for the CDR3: TGTGCCAGCAGCTTACGGCACAATAACAATGAGCAGTTCTTC.